This TCR beta chain was profiled in a study of long-term antiretroviral therapy in people with HIV. They ran version v3.0 of the immunoSEQ assay at survey level. Repertoires were generated with immunoSEQ multiplex PCR, while TCRdb's copy carries only in-frame clones and drops some. This repertoire shows roughly 30,000 clones, just under 90% found once; its top ten account for 7.5% to 10%. Per the germline V gene, CDR1 is SGHRS and CDR2 is YFSETQ. CDR3 length: 18 amino acids. Losses at the gene ends were 4 bases for V and 1 base for J; bases not matched to a gene: 11. Sequencing used unsorted PBMCs, obtained 3.2 years before starting antiretroviral therapy. The receptor comes from a man between 45 and 60 years old with HIV. The chain couples TRBV5-1 to TRBJ2-6, with TRBD1 identical over 7 bases. CDR3 bases: TGCGCCAGCAGCACTACCGGGACAGCTTTGTCTGGGGCCAACGTCCTGACTTTC. This encodes CASSTTGTALSGANVLTF.